This T cell receptor beta chain is from a study of siplizumab effects on memory and regulatory T cells. The junction had 13 bases not matched to a gene; V was cut back by 5 bases and J by 10 bases. Germline V gene lookup returns CDR1 SGHAT and CDR2 FQNNGV. The CDR3 extends over 15 amino acids. TCRdb's copy holds only in-frame clones and misses some; the assay was immunoSEQ multiplex PCR. The sample shows around 58,000 clones, approximately 87% of them seen only once. Only a few counts were recorded for this clone. The chain carries TRBV11-2 and TRBJ1-1, with 10 bases aligning to TRBD1. The sequenced sample consisted of memory CD4+ T cells sorted from blood. This sequence was found in a human donor in good health. This chain's CDR3 is CASSPWTGGGLGAFF. The DNA for the CDR3 is TGTGCCAGCAGCCCATGGACAGGGGGGGGCTTGGGAGCTTTCTTT. Full variable domain (outside the CDR3, taken from reference TRBV11-2 and TRBJ1-1): EAGVAQSPRYKIIEKRQSVAFWCNPISGHATLYWYQQILGQGPKLLIQFQNNGVVDDSQLPKDRFSAERLKGVDSTLKIQPAKLEDSAVYLCASSPWTGGGLGAFFGQGTRLTVV.